These T cell receptor beta chains were read from a single sample in a study of Ad26.COV2.S vaccination and SARS-CoV-2 variants. Profiled with immunoSEQ multiplex PCR; TCRdb holds only in-frame clones, not every one. The sample gives about 350,000 clones, around 83% of which show up once; about 3.3% is in the top ten. Material: peripheral blood, obtained in a trial of Ad26.COV2.S vaccine versus placebo. The receptor set was obtained from a person aged 18 to 65 who received the Ad26.COV2.S COVID-19 vaccine or a placebo. Both conserved end residues are part of each CDR3. D genes are given only for firm matches. Clone size is not always given. Where it is, it says once, few, many or a class for expanded clones.

TRBV23-1	NA	TRBJ1-5	NA	CASSQSFCVRGQPQHF
TRBV30	NA	TRBJ1-3	NA	CAWSAGGNTIYF
TRBV3-1/TRBV3-2	TRBD1	TRBJ2-7	few	CASSQTGRPYEQYF
TRBV20-1	NA	TRBJ2-7	NA	CSASISGAFGEQYF
TRBV6-2/TRBV6-3	TRBD1	TRBJ2-3	few	CASSWDRDEGPSTDTQYF
TRBV5-1	NA	TRBJ2-7	NA	CASSFGLTYEQYF
TRBV5-4	TRBD1	TRBJ2-7	NA	CASSAGQAYEQYF
TRBV3-1/TRBV3-2	NA	TRBJ2-5	NA	CASSQFRLDKQETQYF
TRBV27	NA	TRBJ2-5	NA	CASSFSGWETQYF
TRBV4-3	TRBD2	TRBJ2-1	NA	CASSQDHTSGAYNEQFF
TRBV27	NA	TRBJ2-1	NA	CASTRAHNNEQFF
TRBV10-1	NA	TRBJ1-1	once	CASSENRHSEAFF
TRBV11-2	NA	TRBJ2-4	once	CASSSKNIQYF
TRBV21-1	NA	TRBJ1-1	NA	CASMGPAAEAFF
TRBV5-4	NA	TRBJ1-2	NA	CASSSQQGQGHHTF
TRBV6-6	NA	TRBJ2-3	NA	CASRRSDTQYF
TRBV11-2	NA	TRBJ2-7	NA	CASSLEGYEQYF
TRBV7-9	TRBD1	TRBJ2-7	once	CASSLVGQNYEQYF
TRBV5-6	NA	TRBJ2-7	NA	CASSLRGRDEQYF
TRBV6-5	NA	TRBJ2-6	NA	CASLSTSSGANVLTF
TRBV6-5	NA	TRBJ2-1	NA	CASRNPRAEQFF
TRBV30	NA	TRBJ1-6	NA	CAWSIGTPDNSPLHF
TRBV28	NA	TRBJ1-1	NA	CATSSSANTEAFF
TRBV5-1	TRBD2	TRBJ2-1	NA	CASSFSGSSYNEQFF
TRBV9	NA	TRBJ2-7	NA	CASSSGTTYEQYF
TRBV7-2	NA	TRBJ1-5	NA	CASSLDGAGDNQPQHF
TRBV3-1/TRBV3-2	NA	TRBJ1-6	NA	CASREGPQGPYNSPLHF
TRBV5-6	NA	TRBJ2-5	once	CASSVLSQAVGTQYF
TRBV11-3	TRBD2	TRBJ2-1	NA	CASSPMAAGGHEQFF
TRBV11-3	NA	TRBJ1-1	NA	CASSSRGGDTEAFF
TRBV4-2	NA	TRBJ2-5	NA	CASSQSERAVYQETQYF
TRBV19	NA	TRBJ2-7	few	CASSTRDGAYEQYF
TRBV13	NA	TRBJ1-3	NA	CASSATGSGNTIYF
TRBV10-1	TRBD2	TRBJ2-3	NA	CASSKLANTDTQYF
TRBV7-2	NA	TRBJ1-2	NA	CASSPSGRRDGYTF
TRBV28	TRBD2	TRBJ2-2	once	CASGSSTGELFF
TRBV7-9	NA	TRBJ2-3	NA	CASSLVRGGGRDTQYF